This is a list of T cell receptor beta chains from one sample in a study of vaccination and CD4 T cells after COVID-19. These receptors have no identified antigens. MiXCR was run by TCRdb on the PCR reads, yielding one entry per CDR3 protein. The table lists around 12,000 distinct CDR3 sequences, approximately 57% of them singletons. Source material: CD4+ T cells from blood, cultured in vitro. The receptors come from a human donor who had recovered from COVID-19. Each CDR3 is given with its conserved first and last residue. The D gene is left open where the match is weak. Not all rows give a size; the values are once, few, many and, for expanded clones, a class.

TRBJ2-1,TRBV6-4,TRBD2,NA,TGTGCCAGCAGTGAGGCTAGCGGGTACAATGAGCAGTTCTTC,CASSEASGYNEQFF
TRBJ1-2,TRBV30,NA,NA,TGTGCCTGGATCTTCGGGGGGGGGACTTCTAGCTACACCTTC,CAWIFGGGTSSYTF
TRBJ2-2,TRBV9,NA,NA,TGTGCCAGCAGCCCCTCCCCTGCTAACGGGGAGCTGTTTTTT,CASSPSPANGELFF
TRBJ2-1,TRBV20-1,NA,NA,TGCAGTGCCCGGGACTTCCGAGGGAATGAGCAGTTCTTC,CSARDFRGNEQFF
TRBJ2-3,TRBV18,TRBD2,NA,TGTGCCAGCTCACCACCGGCTAGCGGGACAGATACGCAGTATTTT,CASSPPASGTDTQYF
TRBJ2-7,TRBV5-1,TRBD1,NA,TGCGCCAGCAACACACAGGGGGGACCCTACGAGCAGTACTTC,CASNTQGGPYEQYF
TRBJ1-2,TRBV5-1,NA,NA,TGCGCCAGCAGCTTGGTAGGGGATGGCTACACCTTC,CASSLVGDGYTF
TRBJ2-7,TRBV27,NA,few,TGTGCCAGCAGTCCTCAGGGGCTGAACTACGAGCAGTACTTC,CASSPQGLNYEQYF
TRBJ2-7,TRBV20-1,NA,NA,TGCAGTGCTAGTGGGACTGGCTACGAGCAGTACTTC,CSASGTGYEQYF
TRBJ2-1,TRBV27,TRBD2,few,TGTGCCAGCAGTTTGAGCGGGGACTTCTACAATGAGCAGTTCTTC,CASSLSGDFYNEQFF
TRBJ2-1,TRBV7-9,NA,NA,TGTGCCAGCAGCTTAGATGAGTTCATTCAGTTCTTC,CASSLDEFIQFF
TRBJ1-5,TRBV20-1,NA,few,TGCAGTGCTAGTACCCCCCGGGGAATCCATAGCAATCAGCCCCAGCATTTT,CSASTPRGIHSNQPQHF
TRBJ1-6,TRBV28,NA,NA,TGTGCCAGCAAAGACACCCCTCGGGGCTCACCCCTCCACTTT,CASKDTPRGSPLHF
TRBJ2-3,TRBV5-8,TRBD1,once,TGTGCCAGCAGCTGGGGACAGGGCACAGATACGCAGTATTTT,CASSWGQGTDTQYF
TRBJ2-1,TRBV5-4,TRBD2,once,TGTGCCAGCAGCTTTGCGGGAGGTATGTCCTACAATGAGCAGTTCTTC,CASSFAGGMSYNEQFF
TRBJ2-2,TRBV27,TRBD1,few,TGTGCCAGCAGTTCACTGGACAGGGAGGAGCTGTTTTTT,CASSSLDREELFF
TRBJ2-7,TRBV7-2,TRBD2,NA,TGTGCCAGCAGCACCCTAGCGGGAGGAGGTATCTACGAGCAGTACTTC,CASSTLAGGGIYEQYF
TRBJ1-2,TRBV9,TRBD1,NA,TGTGCCAGCAGCGTAGAGGGACAGGGGTACTATGGCTACACCTTC,CASSVEGQGYYGYTF
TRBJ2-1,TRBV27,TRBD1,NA,TGTGCCAGTAATACTTACCGAAGGGGGCTACACCGGGGCTCCTACAATGAGCAGTTCTTC,CASNTYRRGLHRGSYNEQFF
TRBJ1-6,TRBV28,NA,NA,TGTGCCAGCAGACAGAGGGGACGGACGTTCTACTATAATTCACCCCTCCACTTT,CASRQRGRTFYYNSPLHF
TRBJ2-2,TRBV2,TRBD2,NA,TGTGCCAGCGGGGCCCCCCGGGCTAGCGGGGCCGGGGAGCTGTTTTTT,CASGAPRASGAGELFF
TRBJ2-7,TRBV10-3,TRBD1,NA,TGTGCCATCAGTGGGACAGGTTCTCAAACCTACGAGCAGTACTTC,CAISGTGSQTYEQYF
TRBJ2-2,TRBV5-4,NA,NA,TGTGCCAGCAGCTCCCCCTCTAAGAACACCGGGGAGCTGTTTTTT,CASSSPSKNTGELFF
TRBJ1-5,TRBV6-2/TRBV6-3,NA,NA,TGTGCCAGCACCCCGAGGGGGGCATATCAGCCCCAGCATTTT,CASTPRGAYQPQHF
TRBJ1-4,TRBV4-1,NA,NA,TGCGCCAGCAGCCAAGATCGGCAGTATAATGAAAAACTGTTTTTT,CASSQDRQYNEKLFF
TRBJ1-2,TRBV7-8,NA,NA,TGTGCCAGCAGCCGCCGGGCCCTTTGGGGCTACACCTTC,CASSRRALWGYTF
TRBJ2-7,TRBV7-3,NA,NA,TGTGCCAGCAGCTCCCCCGTTACTGCCCCCAGCTACGAGCAGTACTTC,CASSSPVTAPSYEQYF
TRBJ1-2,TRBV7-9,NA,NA,TGTGCCAGCAGCTTAGAGAGCACAGGCAGAGAGGGCTACACCTTC,CASSLESTGREGYTF
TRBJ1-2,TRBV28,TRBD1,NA,TGTGCCAGCAGCCGCTCCGGGACAGTCTATGGCTACACCTTC,CASSRSGTVYGYTF
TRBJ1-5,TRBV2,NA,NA,TGTGCCAGCAAACGGATGAGCAATCAGCCCCAGCATTTT,CASKRMSNQPQHF
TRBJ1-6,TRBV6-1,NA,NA,TGTGCCAGCAGTGAAGAGTCAGGGAATAATTCACCCCTCCACTTT,CASSEESGNNSPLHF
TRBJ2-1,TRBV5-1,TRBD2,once,TGCGCCAGCAGCTTGGTCCTAGCGGATGAGCAGTTCTTC,CASSLVLADEQFF
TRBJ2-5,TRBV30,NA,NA,TGTGCCTGGACCGCAGACACAGGGATACGAGAGACCCAGTACTTC,CAWTADTGIRETQYF
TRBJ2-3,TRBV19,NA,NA,TGTGCCAGTAGCCGATCCGGGCCCGGGAAGGGCACAGATACGCAGTATTTT,CASSRSGPGKGTDTQYF
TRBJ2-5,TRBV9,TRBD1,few,TGTGCCAGCAGCGTCTCAAGGGGGCTTGAGACCCAGTACTTC,CASSVSRGLETQYF
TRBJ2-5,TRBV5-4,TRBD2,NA,TGTGCCAGCAGCTCACTAGCGGGAGGGCCCTTTACGACCCAGTACTTC,CASSSLAGGPFTTQYF
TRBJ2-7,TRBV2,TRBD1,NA,TGTGCCAGCAGTGGGACAGGACAGCCCTCCTACGAGCAGTACTTC,CASSGTGQPSYEQYF
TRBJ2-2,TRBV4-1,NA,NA,TGCGCCAGCAGCCCCCAGGGGACCGGGGAGCTGTTTTTT,CASSPQGTGELFF
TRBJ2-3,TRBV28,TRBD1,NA,TGTGCCAGCAGAGCCGGGACAGGAGGCACAGATACGCAGTATTTT,CASRAGTGGTDTQYF
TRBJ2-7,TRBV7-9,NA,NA,TGTGCCAGCAGCTTAGGGAGCCTGGGGGAGCAGTACTTC,CASSLGSLGEQYF
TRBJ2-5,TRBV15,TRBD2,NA,TGTGCCACCAGCAGACGACTACCCTCTCTAGCGGGAGTCGAGACCCAGTACTTC,CATSRRLPSLAGVETQYF
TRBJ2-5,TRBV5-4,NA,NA,TGTGCCAGCAGCTTGCGGTCAGGGCAAGAGACCCAGTACTTC,CASSLRSGQETQYF
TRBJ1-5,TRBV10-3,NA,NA,TGTGCCATCAGGCGGGGTAGCAATCAGCCCCAGCATTTT,CAIRRGSNQPQHF
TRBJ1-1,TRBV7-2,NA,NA,TGTGCCAGCAGCTTAGGGATGGACAGCCCAGAAGCTTTCTTT,CASSLGMDSPEAFF
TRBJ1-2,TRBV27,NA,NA,TGTGCCAGCAGGGACAACTATGGCTACACCTTC,CASRDNYGYTF
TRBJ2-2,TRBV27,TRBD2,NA,TGTGCCAGCAGGGGACTAGCGGGAGAAACCGGGGAGCTGTTTTTT,CASRGLAGETGELFF
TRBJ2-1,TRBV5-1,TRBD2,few,TGCGCCAGCAGCCTCGGGGGGGCGGGTTACAATGAGCAGTTCTTC,CASSLGGAGYNEQFF
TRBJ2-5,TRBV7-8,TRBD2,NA,TGTGCCAGCAGCACCATAGCGGGAGTCGAGACCCAGTACTTC,CASSTIAGVETQYF
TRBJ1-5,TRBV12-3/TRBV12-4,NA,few,TGTGCCAGCAGTGCCGGTGGGGCGAGTAATCAGCCCCAGCATTTT,CASSAGGASNQPQHF
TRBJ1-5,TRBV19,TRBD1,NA,TGTGCCAGTAGACCCGAGTGGGACAGGGGTATGAGAGGAGATCAGCCCCAGCATTTT,CASRPEWDRGMRGDQPQHF
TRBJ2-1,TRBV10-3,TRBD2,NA,TGTGCCATCTCCCCCGGGACTAGCGGCTACAATGAGCAGTTCTTC,CAISPGTSGYNEQFF
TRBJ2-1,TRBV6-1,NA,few,TGTGCCAGCAGTCTCGACTTTCCCAATGAGCAGTTCTTC,CASSLDFPNEQFF